Each of the 17 T cell receptor beta chains below was sequenced from the same sample in a study of circulating and synovial CD4+ cells in juvenile arthritis (dated by TCRdb to 2013 to 2014). The library was produced with the immunoSEQ multiplex PCR assay. TCRdb retrieved this table from immuneACCESS and kept in-frame rearrangements only. Not all clones are present; in checked studies, unresolved V genes account for under half, and no reason is known for the remainder. The sample table contains fewer than 40,000 clones; only one count was recorded for 95% to 96% of them. Jointly, the top ten make up approximately 0.17% of the sample. Sequencing was carried out using CD4+ T cells from blood. Every receptor here comes from a human donor with juvenile idiopathic arthritis.

The chain recombines TRBV19 with TRBJ1-3; D gene ambiguous. There are 13 residues in the CDR3. V dropped 5 bases and J dropped 2 bases, with 7 bases sitting between them. Germline V gives CDR1 LNHDA, CDR2 SQIVND (reference sequence). The chain's CDR3 is CASSAGPGNTIYF. The CDR3 DNA reads as TGTGCCAGTAGTGCGGGCCCTGGAAACACCATATATTTT. The complete variable domain, with remaining parts taken from reference TRBV19 and TRBJ1-3, reads DGGITQSPKYLFRKEGQNVTLSCEQNLNHDAMYWYRQDPGQGLRLIYYSQIVNDFQKGDIAEGYSVSREKKESFPLTVTSAQKNPTAFYLCASSAGPGNTIYFGEGSWLTVV.

The chain is built from TRBV28 and TRBJ1-2; 10 bases align to TRBD1. Germline V gene sequence: CDR1 MDHEN, CDR2 SYDVKM. The CDR3 totals 16 residues. J was trimmed by 4 bases and V by 4 bases; bases with no gene match: 9. CDR3: CASSSMDRGETYGYTF. The CDR3 region has the DNA TGTGCCAGCAGTTCCATGGACAGGGGGGAAACCTATGGCTACACCTTC.

The chain couples TRBV18 to TRBJ2-7, with D unclear. Trimming took 5 bases from V and 3 from J, leaving 20 bases between them. Per the germline V gene, CDR1 is KGHSH and CDR2 is LQKENI. This CDR3 contains 16 residues. CDR3 DNA sequence: TGTGCCAGCTCAGCCGGTGACTCGTGGTATCACTACGAGCAGTACTTC. Its protein product is CASSAGDSWYHYEQYF.

The CDR3 spells CASSYNNYGYTF. CDR3 nucleotide sequence: TGTGCCAGCAGTTACAACAACTATGGCTACACCTTC. The chain uses TRBV28 and TRBJ1-2; no clear D gene. CDR1 is MDHEN, CDR2 SYDVKM, per germline. Trimming shortened V by 4 bases and J by 2 bases, and 5 bases separated the two germline ends. CDR3 length: 12 residues.

The CDR3 reads CASSSDRGVYEQYF. CDR3 nucleotides: TGTGCCAGCAGCTCAGACCGGGGAGTCTACGAGCAGTACTTC. This chain uses TRBV7-9 with TRBJ2-7; D perhaps matches TRBD2 (5 bases). This CDR3 has 14 amino acids. V dropped 4 bases and J dropped 3 bases, with 13 bases sitting between them. Looked up from germline, CDR1 is SEHNR and CDR2 is FQNEAQ (reference sequence).

This clone has just one count. The genes are TRBV10-3 and TRBJ1-5; possibly TRBD1 for D (5 bases). This CDR3 region has 14 residues. V was cut by 7 bases and J by 4 bases, with 14 bases left in between. Germline CDR1 reads ENHRY; CDR2 reads SYGVKD. The chain's CDR3 is CAITNSGGNQPQHF. In DNA form, the CDR3 reads TGTGCCATCACTAATTCGGGGGGGAATCAGCCCCAGCATTTT.

The chain couples TRBV28 to TRBJ1-4; 7 bases are shared with TRBD1. This CDR3 comprises 16 residues. Germline loops: CDR1 MDHEN, CDR2 SYDVKM. The junction had 6 bases not matched to a gene; V was cut back by 3 bases and J by 2 bases. The CDR3 loop reads CASSFEGAATNEKLFF. The CDR3 nucleotides read TGTGCCAGCAGTTTCGAGGGGGCGGCGACTAATGAAAAACTGTTTTTT.

The rearrangement links TRBV28 to TRBJ2-5, with D maybe TRBD2 (6 bases). The J call may be incorrect, as the DNA end agrees better with TRBJ2-7. The germline V gene encodes CDR1 MDHEN and CDR2 SYDVKM. This CDR3 contains 16 residues. The CDR3 coding sequence is TGTGCCAGCAGTCCCGGGGGACGACGGTATGACTACGAGCAGTACTTC. This sequence encodes CASSPGGRRYDYEQYF.

This clone occurred a few times. This chain joins TRBV19 and TRBJ1-1; D call uncertain. Germline V gene data show CDR1 as LNHDA and CDR2 as SQIVND (reference sequence). The CDR3 extends over 14 amino acids. Trimming stripped 3 bases from V and 1 base from J, with 9 bases between. The CDR3 sequence is CASSIGRENTEAFF. The DNA of the CDR3 is TGTGCCAGTAGTATCGGGAGGGAGAACACTGAAGCTTTCTTT.

The chain has TRBV4-1 and TRBJ1-1; 7 bases fit TRBD1. This CDR3 spans 14 amino acids. Per germline, CDR1 MGHRA and CDR2 YSYEKL. J was trimmed by 5 bases and V by 1 base; bases with no gene match: 4. CDR3 coding DNA: TGCGCCAGCAGCCAAGCGGCCAGGGGGACTGAAGCTTTCTTT. Its translation: CASSQAARGTEAFF.

The chain uses TRBV5-3 and TRBJ1-6; TRBD1 matches at 10 bases. TRBV5-3 is an ORF, and what it does is uncertain. The trim removed 3 bases at V and 10 bases at J, leaving 4 bases unmatched. This CDR3 spans 14 amino acids. CDR3 DNA: TGTGCCAGAAGCTCGGACAGGGGGGGGTCACCCCTCCACTTT. Its protein product is CARSSDRGGSPLHF.

V is TRBV7-3 and J is TRBJ2-2; tentative D call: TRBD1 (6 bases). Germline V gene data show CDR1 as SGHTA and CDR2 as FQGTGA. CDR3 length equals 16 residues. V shed 5 bases and J shed 0 bases, with 13 bases lying between them. The CDR3 bases are TGTGCCAGCAGCCCCGGGACACCCACGAACACCGGGGAGCTGTTTTTT. This gives the protein CASSPGTPTNTGELFF.

The V gene is TRBV7-6, the J gene TRBJ1-2; 7 bases agree with TRBD1. The CDR3 is made up of 13 amino acids. The germline V gene encodes CDR1 SGHVS and CDR2 FNYEAQ. V lost 0 bases, J lost 8 bases, and 3 bases stayed unmatched. The CDR3 DNA reads TGTGCCAGCAGCTTAGCGGGACAGAGAGGCTACACCTTC. Translated: CASSLAGQRGYTF.

J is TRBJ2-1 and V is TRBV19; TRBD1 is a possible D gene (5 bases). The germline V and J ends were trimmed by 3 bases and 9 bases, with 9 bases remaining between them. The CDR3 extends over 12 amino acids. Germline V gene data show CDR1 as LNHDA and CDR2 as SQIVND (reference sequence). The CDR3 nucleotides read TGTGCCAGTAGTATGACAGAAGGTGAGCAGTTCTTC. As protein: CASSMTEGEQFF.

The V gene is TRBV5-1, the J gene TRBJ2-5; 11 nucleotides align to TRBD2. The germline CDR1 and CDR2 sequences are SGHRS and YFSETQ. CDR3 length equals 16 residues. The V and J ends lost 4 bases and 2 bases, in that order; junction bases with no gene match: 7. Here the CDR3 DNA reads TGCGCCAGCAGCCCGCCCGGACTAGCGGGTCAAGAGACCCAGTACTTC. Amino acid sequence: CASSPPGLAGQETQYF.

This chain joins TRBV5-1 and TRBJ2-7, with TRBD2 as a possible D gene (6 bases). There are 12 residues in the CDR3. V lost 8 bases and J 4 bases, leaving 13 bases between the germline ends. Germline V gene data show CDR1 as SGHRS and CDR2 as YFSETQ. The chain's CDR3 is CASWDRGYEQYF. The CDR3 DNA reads TGCGCCAGTTGGGATCGGGGGTACGAGCAGTACTTC.

This clone was recorded a few times. This chain joins TRBV6-1 and TRBJ1-5, with TRBD1 as a possible D gene (5 bases). V was pared by 3 bases and J by 3 bases, with 9 bases between. The germline V gene has CDR1 MNHNS and CDR2 SASEGT. This CDR3 region has 14 residues. CDR3 DNA: TGTGCCAGCAGTGACCGACAGTACAATCAGCCCCAGCATTTT. Amino acids: CASSDRQYNQPQHF.